The rows below give T cell receptor beta chains drawn from one sample of a study of beta chain features in type 1 diabetes. Assay: immunoSEQ multiplex PCR; the TCRdb copy retains only in-frame clones and omits some. Here the sample spans about 340,000 clones, roughly 9% being singletons. The specimen was central memory CD4+ T cells from blood. The receptor set was obtained from a man aged 25 to 40 with type 1 diabetes. Each CDR3 is given with its conserved first and last residue. D genes are given only for firm matches. Clone size appears in some rows only: once, few, many, or a class for an expanded clone.

j_call	clone_size	d_call	cdr3_length	v_call	cdr3_nt	cdr3_aa
TRBJ2-1	-	TRBD2	18	TRBV2	TGTGCCAGCAGTGAACGGGCTAGCGGGGGGGCTTTCATGGTTGAGCAGTTCTTC	CASSERASGGAFMVEQFF
TRBJ2-4	-	TRBD1	12	TRBV29-1	TGCAGCGTTGTCGGGACAGGGGACATTCAGTACTTC	CSVVGTGDIQYF
TRBJ1-5	-	-	10	TRBV20-1	TGCAGTGCGGATGGAGAGCCCCAGCATTTT	CSADGEPQHF
TRBJ1-5	-	-	15	TRBV11-2	TGTGCCAGCAGCTTTGGGGCAGGGCCTAATCAGCCCCAGCATTTT	CASSFGAGPNQPQHF
TRBJ2-5	-	TRBD2	12	TRBV30	TGTGCCTGGTCACTAGCGGGGGAGACCCAGTACTTC	CAWSLAGETQYF
TRBJ2-5	-	TRBD1	12	TRBV6-1	TGTGCCAGCAGGACAGGGCCGGAGACCCAGTACTTC	CASRTGPETQYF
TRBJ2-3	few	-	15	TRBV9	TGTGCCAGCAGCGTTTTTTCGGGGGGCACAGATACGCAGTATTTT	CASSVFSGGTDTQYF
TRBJ2-3	few	-	13	TRBV7-2	TGTGCCAGCAGCTACCAACGCACAGATACGCAGTATTTT	CASSYQRTDTQYF
TRBJ1-1	-	-	13	TRBV7-2	TGTGCCAGCAGCCCCTACTTGAACACTGAAGCTTTCTTT	CASSPYLNTEAFF
TRBJ2-7	many	-	15	TRBV7-2	TGTGCCAGCAGCTTAAATGGGGGCGAAGAGTACGAGCAGTACTTC	CASSLNGGEEYEQYF